A single sample is the source of the 23 T cell receptor beta chains below, sequenced in a study of vaccination and CD4 T cells after COVID-19. Described treatment: roughly 11-day PBMC culture with coronavirus spike peptide pools or control peptides (ViraFEST assay). Their antigen targets remain unknown. Scientists ran DNA taken from cultured CD4+ T cells through the Oncomine TCR Beta short-read assay for sequencing. From the PCR reads, TCRdb called clonotypes with MiXCR, one entry per CDR3 protein. This sample has some 7,100 distinct CDR3 sequences, with about 59% found just once. Sequenced sample: CD4+ T cells from blood, cultured in vitro. The receptors here all came from a human donor who had recovered from COVID-19.

The J gene is TRBJ2-7, the V gene TRBV10-3; TRBD2 matches 8 bases. The CDR3 runs 15 residues. The germline V gene has CDR1 ENHRY and CDR2 SYGVKD. J was trimmed by 0 bases and V by 5 bases; bases with no gene match: 6. CDR3 region: CAISTLSGSSYEQYF. The DNA for the CDR3 is TGTGCCATCAGTACCTTAAGCGGGAGCTCCTACGAGCAGTACTTC.

The sample holds a few counts of this clonotype. The chain is built from TRBV2 and TRBJ2-2; D could derive from TRBD1 or TRBD2 (5 bases each). The CDR3 contains 15 residues. With 1 base removed from V and 4 bases from J, the gap between germline ends came to 10 bases. Per germline, CDR1 SNHLY and CDR2 FYNNEI. CDR3 region: CASSEGGTGTGELFF. The CDR3 region has the DNA TGTGCCAGCAGTGAAGGGGGGACGGGCACCGGGGAGCTGTTTTTT.

The chain employs TRBV27 and TRBJ2-3, with 12 bases aligning to TRBD2. Trimming at V came to 4 bases and at J to 5 bases, leaving 10 bases not matched to a gene. The CDR3 covers 17 residues. In germline, CDR1 is MNHEY, CDR2 SMNVEV (reference sequence). CDR3 sequence (DNA): TGTGCCAGCAGTTCGCCCCTAGCGGGGGGGAGGCGAGATACGCAGTATTTT. The encoded protein is CASSSPLAGGRRDTQYF.

The chain is built from TRBV5-4 and TRBJ1-6, with D perhaps TRBD1 (5 bases). Between the trimmed V and J ends, which lost 5 bases and 9 bases, there was a span of 18 bases. Germline V gene data show CDR1 as SGHNT and CDR2 as YYREEE (reference sequence). The length of the CDR3 is 15 residues. CDR3 nucleotide sequence: TGTGCCAGCAGTCCAGGCCTATCCGACAGTTCACCCCTCCACTTT. Amino acid sequence: CASSPGLSDSSPLHF.

The chain uses TRBV6-1 and TRBJ1-2; 7 bases map to TRBD1. Germline V lookup: CDR1 MNHNS, CDR2 SASEGT. The CDR3 runs 15 residues. After removal of 5 bases from V and 7 bases from J, the junction contained 13 bases not matched to a gene. In nucleotides, the CDR3 is TGTGCCAGCAGTACCCGTGTAGAGGGGGCGCTTGGCTACACCTTC. This gives the protein CASSTRVEGALGYTF.

This clonotype was found a few times. The chain carries TRBV20-1 and TRBJ1-5; unclear D gene. Germline V CDR1 and CDR2: DFQATT, SNEGSKA (reference sequence). The length of the CDR3 is 14 residues. Trimming cost V 0 bases and J 7 bases, with 13 bases left between them. CDR3 sequence (DNA): TGCAGTGCTAGAGATGCAGGTCGGGGACAGCCCCAGCATTTT. Translated: CSARDAGRGQPQHF.

The genes are TRBV6-1 and TRBJ1-2; possible D gene TRBD1, 6 bases. Trimming removed 2 bases from V and 2 bases from J, with 12 bases in between. Germline CDR1 reads MNHNS; CDR2 reads SASEGT. This CDR3 spans 15 amino acids. For the CDR3, the DNA is TGTGCCAGCAGTGAACTCAGGGGACTAAACTATGGCTACACCTTC. This encodes CASSELRGLNYGYTF.

V and J are TRBV6-1 and TRBJ2-3; 15 nucleotides agree with TRBD2. V was pared by 6 bases and J by 2 bases, with 6 bases of the junction left unmatched. Germline assignment: CDR1 MNHNS and CDR2 SASEGT. This CDR3 spans 17 amino acids. CDR3 sequence (DNA): TGTGCCAGCAGGACTGGGACTAGCGGGAGGTCCACAGATACGCAGTATTTT. Encoded protein: CASRTGTSGRSTDTQYF.

The chain employs TRBV5-1 and TRBJ2-5; 9 nucleotides align to TRBD1. J was trimmed by 9 bases and V by 2 bases; bases with no gene match: 17. This CDR3 region has 17 residues. Per the germline V gene, CDR1 is SGHRS and CDR2 is YFSETQ. CDR3 sequence: CASSLMDRGGIGDPQYF. The CDR3 DNA reads TGCGCCAGCAGCTTAATGGACAGGGGCGGAATCGGGGACCCCCAGTACTTC. The complete variable domain, with remaining parts taken from reference TRBV5-1 and TRBJ2-5, reads KAGVTQTPRYLIKTRGQQVTLSCSPISGHRSVSWYQQTPGQGLQFLFEYFSETQRNKGNFPGRFSGRQFSNSRSEMNVSTLELGDSALYLCASSLMDRGGIGDPQYFGPGTRLLVL.

The V and J genes are TRBV4-2 and TRBJ2-2; TRBD2 matches 7 bases. Germline V gene data show CDR1 as LGHNA and CDR2 as YNFKEQ. Trimming at V came to 4 bases and at J to 1 base, leaving 6 bases not matched to a gene. The CDR3 length is 16 residues. CDR3 amino acids: CASSPGGRGNTGELFF. CDR3 coding DNA: TGTGCCAGCAGCCCGGGCGGGAGAGGGAACACCGGGGAGCTGTTTTTT.

Relative to its sample, this clonotype is large. The CDR3 region has the DNA TGTGCCAGCAGTTTCCGGTCTCCCCTCCGGGACAGGGGTATGTACGGGCAGCCCCAGCATTTT. This sequence encodes CASSFRSPLRDRGMYGQPQHF. The J gene is TRBJ1-5, the V gene TRBV12-3 or TRBV12-4; 10 bases fit TRBD1. This CDR3 is 21 amino acids long. After removal of 3 bases from V and 7 bases from J, the junction contained 24 bases not matched to a gene.

The chain recombines TRBV6-1 with TRBJ1-6; tentatively, D is TRBD1 (5 bases). Deletions cut 2 bases from V and 7 bases from J, with 15 bases between. CDR1 is MNHNS and CDR2 is SASEGT in the germline V gene. The length of the CDR3 is 16 residues. Here the CDR3 reads CASSERGGVGNSPLHF. CDR3 sequence (DNA): TGTGCCAGCAGTGAAAGGGGCGGGGTTGGGAATTCACCCCTCCACTTT.

This chain uses TRBV29-1 with TRBJ2-5, with 9 positions matching TRBD2. The CDR3 consists of 13 residues. CDR1 is SQVTM and CDR2 is ANQGSEA in the germline V gene. The V and J ends lost 4 bases and 2 bases, in that order; junction bases with no gene match: 2. The CDR3 sequence is CSVASGDQETQYF. The CDR3 nucleotides are TGCAGCGTTGCTAGCGGGGATCAAGAGACCCAGTACTTC.

The rearrangement links TRBV7-3 to TRBJ2-1; 10 bases are shared with TRBD2. CDR3 size: 15 residues. J gave up 5 bases and V 2 bases, and 3 bases lay outside the gene matches. Germline V gives CDR1 SGHTA, CDR2 FQGTGA. For the CDR3, the DNA is TGTGCCAGCAGCTTAGAAGCGGGAGGGGACAATGAGCAGTTCTTC. The encoded protein is CASSLEAGGDNEQFF.

V and J are TRBV12-3 or TRBV12-4 and TRBJ1-5, with D perhaps matching TRBD1 (6 bases). V was pared by 1 base and J by 7 bases, with 8 bases between. This CDR3 is built from 13 residues. CDR3 protein: CASSLGTGQPQHF. The CDR3 DNA follows: TGTGCCAGCAGTTTAGGCACAGGGCAGCCCCAGCATTTT.

A single count supports this clonotype. The V call is TRBV4-3, the J call TRBJ1-1; no firm D call. There are 13 residues in the CDR3. Per germline, CDR1 LGHNA and CDR2 YSLEER. V was pared by 2 bases and J by 5 bases, with 9 bases between. CDR3 loop: CASSQRPETEAFF. The CDR3 nucleotides are TGCGCCAGCAGCCAACGACCGGAAACTGAAGCTTTCTTT.

This clonotype was observed a few times. V usage is TRBV20-1 and J usage is TRBJ2-4; D might be TRBD1 or TRBD2, each matching 5 bases. V lost 3 bases, J lost 5 bases, and 14 bases lay in between. Germline V gene lookup returns CDR1 DFQATT and CDR2 SNEGSKA (reference sequence). This CDR3 has 14 amino acids. The CDR3 sequence is CSARGIRGQNIQYF. CDR3 in DNA: TGCAGTGCTAGGGGGATACGGGGCCAAAACATTCAGTACTTC.

This clonotype was detected once. The V and J genes are TRBV6-5 and TRBJ2-1; D might be TRBD2 (7 bases). Deletions cut 0 bases from V and 9 bases from J, with 18 bases between. Germline V lookup: CDR1 MNHEY, CDR2 SVGAGI. The CDR3 loop spans 16 amino acids. The CDR3 region is CASSYSNRGAAREQFF. CDR3 in DNA: TGTGCCAGCAGTTACTCAAACCGGGGGGCCGCCCGTGAGCAGTTCTTC.

The chain recombines TRBV7-2 with TRBJ1-3; no definite D call. The V end lost 5 bases, the J end lost 0 bases, and 14 bases lay between the germline ends. Germline lookup yields CDR1 SGHTA and CDR2 FQGNSA. CDR3 length: 16 residues. CDR3 DNA sequence: TGTGCCAGCAGCCCTGGGAGGCGCCCCTCTGGAAACACCATATATTTT. As protein: CASSPGRRPSGNTIYF.

This clonotype showed up just a few times. CDR3 coding DNA: TGTGCCAGCAGCCTACAGGGGCCCAATAATTCACCCCTCCACTTT. Its protein product is CASSLQGPNNSPLHF. This chain links TRBV7-2 with TRBJ1-6, with 7 nucleotides matching TRBD1. Germline CDR1 and CDR2: SGHTA and FQGNSA. CDR3 length: 15 amino acids. Trimming cost V 5 bases and J 5 bases; bases outside gene matches: 6.

This clonotype was picked up a small number of times. The chain carries TRBV20-1 and TRBJ2-1; 13 bases fit TRBD2. V lost 3 bases and J lost 7; bases outside the gene matches: 0. Germline lookup yields CDR1 DFQATT and CDR2 SNEGSKA (reference sequence). The CDR3 is made up of 13 amino acids. CDR3: CSARGLAGNEQFF. In nucleotides, the CDR3 is TGCAGTGCTAGGGGACTAGCGGGGAATGAGCAGTTCTTC.

The sample holds a few counts of this clonotype. This rearrangement joins TRBV20-1 to TRBJ2-5, with a possible D match to TRBD2 (5 bases). With 0 bases removed from V and 3 bases from J, the gap between germline ends came to 8 bases. This CDR3 is built from 13 residues. Germline V lookup: CDR1 DFQATT, CDR2 SNEGSKA (reference sequence). CDR3 in DNA: TGCAGTGCTAGAGATCCCGGGAAAGAGACCCAGTACTTC. Its protein is CSARDPGKETQYF.

The rearrangement links TRBV5-1 to TRBJ1-1; unclear D gene. V was cut by 5 bases and J by 4 bases, with 12 bases left in between. Germline values: CDR1 SGHRS, CDR2 YFSETQ. The length of the CDR3 is 13 residues. In DNA, the CDR3 is TGCGCCAGCAGGGCAGACGTAGGCACTGAAGCTTTCTTT. It specifies CASRADVGTEAFF.